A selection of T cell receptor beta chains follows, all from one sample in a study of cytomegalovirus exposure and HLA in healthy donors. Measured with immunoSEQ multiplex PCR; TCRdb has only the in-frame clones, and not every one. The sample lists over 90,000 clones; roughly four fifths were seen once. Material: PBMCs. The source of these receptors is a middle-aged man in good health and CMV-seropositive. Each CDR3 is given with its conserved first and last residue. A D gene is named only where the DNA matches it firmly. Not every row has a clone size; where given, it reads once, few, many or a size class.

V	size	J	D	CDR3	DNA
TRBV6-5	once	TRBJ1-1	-	CASSYSEGTEAFF	TGTGCCAGCAGTTACTCGGAGGGGACTGAAGCTTTCTTT
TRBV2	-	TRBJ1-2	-	CASSEVPRAGYGYTF	TGTGCCAGCAGTGAAGTCCCGAGGGCTGGGTATGGCTACACCTTC
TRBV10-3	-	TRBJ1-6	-	CASRADRENSPLHF	TGTGCCAGCAGGGCCGACAGAGAGAATTCACCCCTCCACTTT
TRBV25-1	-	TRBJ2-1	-	CASRGGGAPEFF	TGTGCCAGCAGGGGTGGGGGGGCCCCCGAGTTCTTC
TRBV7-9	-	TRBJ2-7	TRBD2	CASSSNPGGTYEQYF	TGTGCCAGCAGTTCTAACCCGGGGGGAACCTACGAGCAGTACTTC
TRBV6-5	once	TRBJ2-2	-	CASSRTGNTGELFF	TGTGCCAGCAGTAGAACAGGGAACACCGGGGAGCTGTTTTTT
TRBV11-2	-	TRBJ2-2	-	CASSLVLDLNTGELFF	TGTGCCAGCAGCTTAGTCCTGGACTTGAACACCGGGGAGCTGTTTTTT
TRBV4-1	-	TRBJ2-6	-	CASSNPSGANVLTF	TGCGCCAGCAGCAATCCCTCCGGGGCCAACGTCCTGACTTTC
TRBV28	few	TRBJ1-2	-	CASSLGQIYGYTF	TGTGCCAGCAGTCTCGGACAGATCTATGGCTACACCTTC
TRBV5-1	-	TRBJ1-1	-	CASSLGSGPAEAFF	TGCGCCAGCAGCTTGGGGTCCGGTCCCGCTGAAGCTTTCTTT
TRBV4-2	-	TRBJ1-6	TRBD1	CASSQEWGQAYSPLHF	TGTGCCAGCAGCCAAGAGTGGGGACAGGCCTATTCACCCCTCCACTTT
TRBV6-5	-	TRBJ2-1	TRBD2	CASSHRGLADNEQFF	TGTGCCAGCAGCCACCGAGGACTAGCGGACAATGAGCAGTTCTTC
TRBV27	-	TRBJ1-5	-	CASSLNPLMGNQPQHF	TGTGCCAGCAGTTTAAACCCACTAATGGGCAATCAGCCCCAGCATTTT
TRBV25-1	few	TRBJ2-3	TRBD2	CASSLRGLAGATGTQYF	TGTGCCAGCAGTCTTCGTGGTCTAGCGGGAGCTACGGGTACGCAGTATTTT
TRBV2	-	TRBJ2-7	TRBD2	CASSAQREPYF	TGTGCCAGCAGTGCCCAGCGGGAGCCGTACTTC
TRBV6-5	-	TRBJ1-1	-	CASRNRAGAFF	TGTGCCAGCAGGAACAGGGCCGGAGCTTTCTTT
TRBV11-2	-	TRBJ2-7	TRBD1	CASSLWGQSTTGAYEQYF	TGTGCCAGCAGCTTATGGGGACAGAGCACAACAGGGGCCTACGAGCAGTACTTC
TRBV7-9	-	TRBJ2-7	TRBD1	CSSSGTGGEQYF	TGTTCCAGCAGCGGAACAGGGGGCGAGCAGTACTTC
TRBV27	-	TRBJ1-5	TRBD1	CASRGTGGFQPQHF	TGTGCCAGCAGGGGGACAGGGGGCTTTCAGCCCCAGCATTTT
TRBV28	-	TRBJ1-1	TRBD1	CASSPTGGGTEAFF	TGTGCCAGCAGTCCTACAGGGGGCGGCACTGAAGCTTTCTTT
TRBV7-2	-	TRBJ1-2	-	CASSLVGGKTYGYTF	TGTGCCAGCAGCTTAGTCGGCGGAAAAACCTATGGCTACACCTTC
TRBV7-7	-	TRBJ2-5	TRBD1	CASSPGGSEETQYF	TGTGCCAGCAGTCCAGGGGGCTCGGAAGAGACCCAGTACTTC
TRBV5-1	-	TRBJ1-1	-	CASSLSGGTEAFF	TGCGCCAGCAGCTTGTCCGGGGGCACTGAAGCTTTCTTT
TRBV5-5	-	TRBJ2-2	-	CASSPLGVVTGELFF	TGTGCCAGCAGCCCCCTAGGAGTTGTCACCGGGGAGCTGTTTTTT
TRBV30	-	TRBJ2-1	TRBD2	CAWSVRWEGSYNEQFF	TGTGCCTGGAGTGTACGGTGGGAGGGGTCCTACAATGAGCAGTTCTTC
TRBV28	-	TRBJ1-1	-	CASSPPRDITEAFF	TGTGCCAGCAGCCCCCCCCGGGACATCACTGAAGCTTTCTTT